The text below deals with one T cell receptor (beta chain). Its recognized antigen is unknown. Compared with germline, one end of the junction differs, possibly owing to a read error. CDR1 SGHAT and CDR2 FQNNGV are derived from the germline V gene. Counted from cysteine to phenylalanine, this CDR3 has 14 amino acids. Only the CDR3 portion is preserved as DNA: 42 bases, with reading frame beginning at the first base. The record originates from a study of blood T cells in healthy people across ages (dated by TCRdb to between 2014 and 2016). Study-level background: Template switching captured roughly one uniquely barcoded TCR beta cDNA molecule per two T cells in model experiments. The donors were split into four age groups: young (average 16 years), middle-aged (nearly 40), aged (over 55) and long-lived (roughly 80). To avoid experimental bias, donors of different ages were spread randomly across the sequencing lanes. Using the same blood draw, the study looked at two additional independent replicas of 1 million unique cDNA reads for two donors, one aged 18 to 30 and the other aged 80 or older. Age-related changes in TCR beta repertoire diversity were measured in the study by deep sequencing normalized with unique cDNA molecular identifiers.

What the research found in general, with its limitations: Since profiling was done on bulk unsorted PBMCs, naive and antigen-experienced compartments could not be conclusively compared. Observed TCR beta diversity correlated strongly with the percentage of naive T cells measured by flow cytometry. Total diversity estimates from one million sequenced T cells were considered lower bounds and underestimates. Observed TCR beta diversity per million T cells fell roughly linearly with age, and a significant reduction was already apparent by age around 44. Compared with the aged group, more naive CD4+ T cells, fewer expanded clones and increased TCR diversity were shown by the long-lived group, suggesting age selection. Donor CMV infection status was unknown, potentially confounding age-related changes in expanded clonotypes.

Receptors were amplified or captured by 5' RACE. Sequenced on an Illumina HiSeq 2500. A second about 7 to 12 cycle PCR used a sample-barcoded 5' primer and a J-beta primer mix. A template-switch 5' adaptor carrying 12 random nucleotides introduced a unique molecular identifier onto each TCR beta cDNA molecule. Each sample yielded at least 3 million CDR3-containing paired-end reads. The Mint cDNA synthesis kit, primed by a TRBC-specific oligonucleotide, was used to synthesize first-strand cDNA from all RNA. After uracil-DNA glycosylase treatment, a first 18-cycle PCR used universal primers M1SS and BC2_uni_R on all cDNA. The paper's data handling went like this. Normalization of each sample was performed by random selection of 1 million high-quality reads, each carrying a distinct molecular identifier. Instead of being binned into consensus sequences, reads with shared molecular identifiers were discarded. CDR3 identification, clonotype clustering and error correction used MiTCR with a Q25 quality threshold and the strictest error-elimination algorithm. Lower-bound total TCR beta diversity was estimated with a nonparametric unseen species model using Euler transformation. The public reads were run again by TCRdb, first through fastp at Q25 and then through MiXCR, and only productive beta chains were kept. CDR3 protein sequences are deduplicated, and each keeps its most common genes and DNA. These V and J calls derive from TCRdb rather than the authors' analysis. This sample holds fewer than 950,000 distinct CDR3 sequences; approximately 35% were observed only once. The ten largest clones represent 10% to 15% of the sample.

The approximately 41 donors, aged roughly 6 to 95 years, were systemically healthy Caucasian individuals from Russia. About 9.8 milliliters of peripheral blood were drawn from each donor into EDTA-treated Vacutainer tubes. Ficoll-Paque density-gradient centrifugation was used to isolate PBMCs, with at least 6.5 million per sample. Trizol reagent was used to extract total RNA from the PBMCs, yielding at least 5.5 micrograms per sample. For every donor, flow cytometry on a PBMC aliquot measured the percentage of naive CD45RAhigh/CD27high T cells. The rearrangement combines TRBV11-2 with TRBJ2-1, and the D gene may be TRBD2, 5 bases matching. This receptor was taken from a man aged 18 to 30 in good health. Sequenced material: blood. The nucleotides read TGTACCAGCAGCTTAGATCTCATGCGGGATGAGCAGTTCTTC. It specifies CTSSLDLMRDEQFF.